Below are 6 T cell receptor beta chains sequenced from a single sample in a study of CD4 T cells in relation to SARS-CoV-2 and coronaviruses. Which antigens these TCRs recognize remains unknown. Sequenced by immunoSEQ multiplex PCR; TCRdb stores in-frame clones only, minus some. The repertoire consists of more than 20,000 clones, with roughly 69% occurring once and the leading ten covering around 12%. Unexposed donor CD4+ T cells date from 2011-2018, before the COVID-19 pandemic. CD4+ T cells were isolated from the cells after about ten days of culture. Sequencing input: CD4+ T cells from PBMCs, cultured in vitro. These receptors came from a human donor in good health.

This chain connects TRBV6-5 to TRBJ2-4; 8 nucleotides line up with TRBD2. The CDR3 is made up of 15 amino acids. Germline loops: CDR1 MNHEY, CDR2 SVGAGI. V shed 5 bases and J 5 bases; nucleotides not matched to a gene: 8. The CDR3 nucleotides read TGTGCCAGCAGTCCCGGAGCGGGAGCTGAAAACATTCAGTACTTC. Protein: CASSPGAGAENIQYF.

The chain links TRBV19 to TRBJ2-1; 9 bases agree with TRBD2. V was clipped by 7 bases and J by 6 bases; unmatched bases: 7. CDR1 is LNHDA and CDR2 is SQIVND in the germline V gene (reference sequence). The CDR3 has 14 residues. The CDR3 DNA sequence: TGTGCCAGTACTCAGCGGGAGGTGATCAATGAGCAGTTCTTC. It encodes CASTQREVINEQFF.

The chain carries TRBV6-5 and TRBJ1-2; D is possibly TRBD1 (6 bases). CDR3 length: 13 residues. Germline values: CDR1 MNHEY, CDR2 SVGAGI. Trimming pared 2 bases from V and 7 bases from J, leaving 11 bases between. The CDR3 region has the DNA TGTGCCAGCAGTTACCTACAGGGTCGTGGCTACACCTTC. It is translated as CASSYLQGRGYTF.

The gene calls are TRBV19 and TRBJ2-3; no firm D call. V lost 7 bases to trimming and J lost 4 bases, with 15 bases between them. The length of the CDR3 is 14 residues. CDR1 and CDR2 (germline): LNHDA, SQIVND (reference sequence). CDR3 DNA sequence: TGTGCCAGTACCAAGAACTACTTTGCAGATACGCAGTATTTT. It codes for CASTKNYFADTQYF. Filled out from reference TRBV19 and TRBJ2-3, the complete variable domain reads DGGITQSPKYLFRKEGQNVTLSCEQNLNHDAMYWYRQDPGQGLRLIYYSQIVNDFQKGDIAEGYSVSREKKESFPLTVTSAQKNPTAFYLCASTKNYFADTQYFGPGTRLTVL.

The chain links TRBV4-1 to TRBJ1-4; D not certain. The germline V gene has CDR1 MGHRA and CDR2 YSYEKL. V lost 0 bases and J lost 4, with 15 bases in between. This CDR3 region has 17 residues. The CDR3 region is CASSQEPLTVGNEKLFF. DNA for the CDR3: TGCGCCAGCAGCCAAGAGCCCCTCACGGTCGGTAATGAAAAACTGTTTTTT.

This clone was picked up a small number of times. The chain links TRBV19 to TRBJ2-1; TRBD2 agrees at 7 bases. This CDR3 is built from 15 residues. V lost 5 bases to trimming and J lost 7 bases; unmatched junction nucleotides: 11. The germline V gene has CDR1 LNHDA and CDR2 SQIVND (reference sequence). CDR3 residues: CASSSNRDYTNEQFF. As DNA, the CDR3 is TGTGCCAGTAGTTCAAACCGGGACTACACTAATGAGCAGTTCTTC.